This TCR beta chain stems from a study of PD-1 blockade in classical Hodgkin lymphoma. CDR1 is MNHEY and CDR2 is SVGAGI in the germline V gene. The trim removed 4 bases at V and 4 bases at J, leaving 5 bases unmatched. There are 14 residues in the CDR3. The time point denotes: cycle 4 day 1 (C4D1), after 6 weeks of nivolumab. Relapse after autologous stem cell transplantation occurred in every patient, and brentuximab vedotin exposure varied. TCRdb's copy holds only in-frame clones and misses some; the assay was immunoSEQ multiplex PCR. The table records under 130,000 clones, over 85% of them present only once.

This TCR came from a human donor with classical Hodgkin lymphoma. The chain links TRBV6-5 to TRBJ1-1, with 8 bases matching TRBD1. The sample consisted of peripheral blood mononuclear cells (PBMCs), taken before the fourth cycle of nivolumab. CDR3 coding DNA: TGTGCCAGCAGTTCCGACAGGGGCCTCACTGAAGCTTTCTTT. Residues: CASSSDRGLTEAFF.